The text below deals with one T cell receptor (beta chain). This sample stems from a study of glioma-infiltrating T cells after dendritic cell vaccination. CDR3 length equals 14 residues. Germline-derived CDR1 and CDR2 are SQVTM and ANQGSEA. The J segment lost 3 bases and the V segment lost 5 bases, leaving 9 bases of the junction unmatched. Produced via immunoSEQ multiplex PCR; TCRdb's table is partial and in-frame only. Here the sample spans about 82,000 clones, over 85% being singletons. Material: blood, obtained before dendritic cell vaccination. The receptor was derived from a human donor with glioblastoma. The chain recombines TRBV29-1 with TRBJ1-1, with 7 nucleotides matching TRBD1. The CDR3 spells CSVYLGGGYTEAFF. CDR3 bases: TGCAGCGTTTACCTAGGGGGCGGGTACACTGAAGCTTTCTTT.